This T cell receptor beta chain was identified during a study of cytomegalovirus exposure and HLA in healthy donors. Researchers ran the PCR with 60 Vbeta and 13 Jbeta primers. Profiling relied on immunoSEQ multiplex PCR, and the TCRdb table lists in-frame clones only, not all of them. This table has about 170,000 clones, roughly 76% appearing once. The CDR3 totals 12 residues. Trimming removed 1 base from V and 9 bases from J, with 6 bases in between. The germline V gene encodes CDR1 SEHNR and CDR2 FQNEAQ (reference sequence). The chain employs TRBV7-9 and TRBJ2-2; D is undetermined. The sequenced material came from PBMCs. The receptor was isolated from a woman under 30 in good health and CMV-seropositive. The CDR3 sequence: CASSLGAWELFF. CDR3 DNA: TGTGCCAGCAGCTTAGGGGCTTGGGAGCTGTTTTTT. The variable domain in full, with the rest retrieved from reference TRBV7-9 and TRBJ2-2, is DTGVSQNPRHKITKRGQNVTFRCDPISEHNRLYWYRQTLGQGPEFLTYFQNEAQLEKSRLLSDRFSAERPKGSFSTLEIQRTEQGDSAMYLCASSLGAWELFFGEGSRLTVL.